The present T cell receptor (beta chain) was sequenced within a study of lymphopenia after photon versus proton radiotherapy. This table comes from immunoSEQ multiplex PCR, and its TCRdb copy is limited to in-frame clones, with some not included. The table shows about 25,000 clones, with around 83% occurring only once. This clonotype was sampled from a woman aged 45-65 years with pancreatic cancer. Sequenced here: peripheral blood, sampled from a patient treated with photon-based radiotherapy.

CDR3 sequence reads: CASSYEQTGAKNIQYF. CDR3 coding DNA: TGCGCCAGCAGTTACGAACAGACAGGGGCCAAAAACATTCAGTACTTC. The rearrangement uses TRBV5-1 and TRBJ2-4; TRBD1 aligns across 7 bases. After removal of 5 bases from V and 1 base from J, the junction contained 9 bases not matched to a gene. Per the germline V gene, CDR1 is SGHRS and CDR2 is YFSETQ. The CDR3 is 16 residues long.